The rows below give T cell receptor beta chains drawn from one sample of a study of blood T cell repertoires in COVID-19. The repertoire was sequenced with immunoSEQ multiplex PCR; TCRdb's copy has only in-frame clones and lacks some. The sample consists of some 270,000 clones, approximately 85% of them appearing once. Specimen: peripheral blood. The receptors here all came from a human donor with COVID-19, enrolled during active disease. The donor label of this sample is uncertain. The CDR3 runs from the conserved cysteine through the conserved F or W. The order of the fields is J gene, D gene, V gene, clone size, CDR3 DNA, CDR3 protein. The D gene is left open where the match is weak. Expanded clones get a size class; other rows say once, few or many, or leave the size out.

J gene: TRBJ2-7
D gene: .
V gene: TRBV19
clone size: .
CDR3 DNA: TGTGCCAGCCGGACAGAAAACTACGAGCAGTACTTC
CDR3 protein: CASRTENYEQYF

J gene: TRBJ1-6
D gene: TRBD1
V gene: TRBV6-5
clone size: .
CDR3 DNA: TGTGCCAGCAGTTCCACGGACAGGTCGTCTATAAAGGCCCTCCACTTT
CDR3 protein: CASSSTDRSSIKALHF

J gene: TRBJ2-5
D gene: TRBD2
V gene: TRBV28
clone size: .
CDR3 DNA: TGTGCCAGCAGTTTGACTAGCGGGAAACTAGAGACCCAGTACTTC
CDR3 protein: CASSLTSGKLETQYF

J gene: TRBJ2-1
D gene: TRBD2
V gene: TRBV9
clone size: .
CDR3 DNA: TGTGCCAGCAGCACAAGACTAGCGGGAGGGACGGACAATGAGCAGTTCTTC
CDR3 protein: CASSTRLAGGTDNEQFF

J gene: TRBJ1-4
D gene: TRBD1
V gene: TRBV12-3/TRBV12-4
clone size: .
CDR3 DNA: TGTGCCAGCAGTGGACAGGCTAATGAAAAACTGTTTTTT
CDR3 protein: CASSGQANEKLFF

J gene: TRBJ2-5
D gene: .
V gene: TRBV28
clone size: .
CDR3 DNA: TGTGCCAGCAGTTTCCGGGCAGGGGAAGAGACCCAGTACTTC
CDR3 protein: CASSFRAGEETQYF

J gene: TRBJ2-1
D gene: TRBD2
V gene: TRBV6-2/TRBV6-3
clone size: .
CDR3 DNA: TGTGCCAGCAGCCGACTAGCGGGAGGGGCAGAGCAGTTCTTC
CDR3 protein: CASSRLAGGAEQFF

J gene: TRBJ1-2
D gene: TRBD1
V gene: TRBV19
clone size: .
CDR3 DNA: TGTGCCGCCCAGACAGACCGGGACAGGAGCTATGGCTACACCTTC
CDR3 protein: CAAQTDRDRSYGYTF

J gene: TRBJ1-2
D gene: TRBD1
V gene: TRBV11-2
clone size: .
CDR3 DNA: TGTGCCAGCAGCCCAATGTTAATGGGACAGCAGCCTTATGGCTACACCTTC
CDR3 protein: CASSPMLMGQQPYGYTF

J gene: TRBJ2-1
D gene: TRBD2
V gene: TRBV19
clone size: .
CDR3 DNA: TGTGCCAGTAGTATCGGGGCGGGGGTGACCTACAATGAGCAGTTCTTC
CDR3 protein: CASSIGAGVTYNEQFF

J gene: TRBJ2-2
D gene: .
V gene: TRBV7-2
clone size: .
CDR3 DNA: TGTGCCAGCAGCTTAGGTTCCATCACCGGGGAGCTGTTTTTT
CDR3 protein: CASSLGSITGELFF

J gene: TRBJ1-1
D gene: .
V gene: TRBV12-3/TRBV12-4
clone size: .
CDR3 DNA: TGTGCCAGCAGTTTAGTAGTGAACACTGAAGCTTTCTTT
CDR3 protein: CASSLVVNTEAFF

J gene: TRBJ2-1
D gene: .
V gene: TRBV9
clone size: .
CDR3 DNA: TGTGCCAGCAGCGTAGAGAGGTGGATCTACAATGAGCAGTTCTTC
CDR3 protein: CASSVERWIYNEQFF

J gene: TRBJ1-5
D gene: .
V gene: TRBV19
clone size: once
CDR3 DNA: TGTGCCAGTAGTGACCAGGGTCATAGCAATCAGCCCCAGCATTTT
CDR3 protein: CASSDQGHSNQPQHF

J gene: TRBJ1-1
D gene: .
V gene: TRBV6-1
clone size: .
CDR3 DNA: TGTGCCAGCAGTGAAAACAGAGCGAACACTGAAGCTTTCTTT
CDR3 protein: CASSENRANTEAFF

J gene: TRBJ2-1
D gene: TRBD2
V gene: TRBV11-2
clone size: .
CDR3 DNA: TGTGCCAGCAGCTTCGGGACTAGCGGACTAAATGAGCAGTTCTTC
CDR3 protein: CASSFGTSGLNEQFF

J gene: TRBJ1-2
D gene: TRBD1
V gene: TRBV7-9
clone size: .
CDR3 DNA: TGTGCCAGCAGCCCTTCGACAGGGTGGTATGGCTACACCTTC
CDR3 protein: CASSPSTGWYGYTF

J gene: TRBJ1-5
D gene: .
V gene: TRBV19
clone size: .
CDR3 DNA: TGTGCCAGTAGTCTGGACAGAATCAATCAGCCCCAGCATTTT
CDR3 protein: CASSLDRINQPQHF

J gene: TRBJ1-3
D gene: .
V gene: TRBV9
clone size: .
CDR3 DNA: TGTGCCAGCAGCGTAGAAACCTCCGGGGGGACCATATATTTT
CDR3 protein: CASSVETSGGTIYF

J gene: TRBJ2-3
D gene: TRBD1
V gene: TRBV6-1
clone size: .
CDR3 DNA: TGTGCCAGCAGTGAAGCCGGGACAGCTACGACTAGCACAGATACGCAGTATTTT
CDR3 protein: CASSEAGTATTSTDTQYF

J gene: TRBJ2-3
D gene: .
V gene: TRBV11-1
clone size: few
CDR3 DNA: TGTGCCAGCAGCTTAGTAAGCGTCACAGATACGCAGTATTTT
CDR3 protein: CASSLVSVTDTQYF

J gene: TRBJ1-1
D gene: .
V gene: TRBV19
clone size: .
CDR3 DNA: TGTGCCAGTAGTATAGGTGGGAGCAGGCTAGAGTGGAACACTGAAGCTTTCTTT
CDR3 protein: CASSIGGSRLEWNTEAFF

J gene: TRBJ2-7
D gene: TRBD1
V gene: TRBV9
clone size: .
CDR3 DNA: TGTGCCAGCAGCCGGGACAGACTTGGCGAGCAGTACTTC
CDR3 protein: CASSRDRLGEQYF